The rows below give T cell receptor beta chains drawn from one sample of a study of cytomegalovirus exposure and HLA in healthy donors. Clones were sequenced by immunoSEQ multiplex PCR, and TCRdb holds only the in-frame ones, with some missing. Of 150,000 to 200,000 clones detected, around 85% appear once; the ten largest clones hold around 1.9%. The sequencing sample was made of PBMCs. The receptors shown here come from a young man in good health and CMV-seronegative. Each CDR3 is given with its conserved first and last residue. The order of the fields is CDR3 protein, V gene, J gene.

cdr3_aa: CASSLRGSVTEAFF; v_call: TRBV27; j_call: TRBJ1-1
cdr3_aa: CASSLWLAGGRGSDTQYF; v_call: TRBV7-3; j_call: TRBJ2-3
cdr3_aa: CASSRGTSGAPGELFF; v_call: TRBV7-7; j_call: TRBJ2-2
cdr3_aa: CASIGTSLDEQFF; v_call: TRBV19; j_call: TRBJ2-1
cdr3_aa: CASYMNTEAFF; v_call: TRBV2; j_call: TRBJ1-1
cdr3_aa: CASSSIDSTYNIEQYF; v_call: TRBV5-6; j_call: TRBJ2-7
cdr3_aa: CASSLRRTGSSYNEQFF; v_call: TRBV7-6; j_call: TRBJ2-1
cdr3_aa: CASSRLRQGNTGELFF; v_call: TRBV7-6; j_call: TRBJ2-2
cdr3_aa: CASSSYSPLHF; v_call: TRBV7-9; j_call: TRBJ1-6
cdr3_aa: CASSQEAVPTEAFF; v_call: TRBV4-1; j_call: TRBJ1-1
cdr3_aa: CASRTRDSLSEAFF; v_call: TRBV9; j_call: TRBJ1-1
cdr3_aa: CASSHGHYEQYF; v_call: TRBV7-9; j_call: TRBJ2-7
cdr3_aa: CASSLQGEETQYF; v_call: TRBV6-1; j_call: TRBJ2-5
cdr3_aa: CASSTRLGVYEQYF; v_call: TRBV4-3; j_call: TRBJ2-7
cdr3_aa: CASTYSLNTEAFF; v_call: TRBV19; j_call: TRBJ1-1
cdr3_aa: CASSLSKIRGQGNSNQPQHF; v_call: TRBV7-8; j_call: TRBJ1-5
cdr3_aa: CASSPAPGTGFYEQYF; v_call: TRBV13; j_call: TRBJ2-7
cdr3_aa: CASSLQATLSYEQYF; v_call: TRBV7-2; j_call: TRBJ2-7
cdr3_aa: CASSLSRDNEQFF; v_call: TRBV7-2; j_call: TRBJ2-1
cdr3_aa: CASWTANTEAFF; v_call: TRBV6-6; j_call: TRBJ1-1
cdr3_aa: CAWRKQGVNTEAFF; v_call: TRBV30; j_call: TRBJ1-1
cdr3_aa: CASSPGQALGNTEAFF; v_call: TRBV18; j_call: TRBJ1-1
cdr3_aa: CASSLYDRNTEAFF; v_call: TRBV28; j_call: TRBJ1-1
cdr3_aa: CATSRDQGSGTDTQYF; v_call: TRBV15; j_call: TRBJ2-3
cdr3_aa: CASSYRTVQENTEAFF; v_call: TRBV6-7; j_call: TRBJ1-1
cdr3_aa: CASSLGTGTHTYNEQFF; v_call: TRBV7-9; j_call: TRBJ2-1
cdr3_aa: CASSVSGLNTEAFF; v_call: TRBV6-1; j_call: TRBJ1-1
cdr3_aa: CASSLEPNLLNTEAFF; v_call: TRBV5-5; j_call: TRBJ1-1
cdr3_aa: CASSPITGQETQYF; v_call: TRBV18; j_call: TRBJ2-5
cdr3_aa: CASSPWDRGHYGYTF; v_call: TRBV4-3; j_call: TRBJ1-2
cdr3_aa: CASSFSNRGPYEQYF; v_call: TRBV7-9; j_call: NA
cdr3_aa: CASSARLAINSEQYF; v_call: TRBV13; j_call: TRBJ2-7
cdr3_aa: CASSRTSGELFF; v_call: TRBV7-9; j_call: TRBJ2-2
cdr3_aa: CASSQARDKPQHF; v_call: TRBV4-3; j_call: TRBJ1-5
cdr3_aa: CASSRRFTGELFF; v_call: TRBV7-2; j_call: TRBJ2-2
cdr3_aa: CASSSRSSGLSSF; v_call: TRBV18; j_call: TRBJ2-4
cdr3_aa: CASSQDRVSYEQYF; v_call: TRBV4-1; j_call: TRBJ2-7
cdr3_aa: CATRAGGQETQYF; v_call: TRBV15; j_call: TRBJ2-5
cdr3_aa: CASSLGAEETQYF; v_call: TRBV5-6; j_call: TRBJ2-5
cdr3_aa: CAWSVSSSNYGYTF; v_call: TRBV30; j_call: TRBJ1-2
cdr3_aa: CASSDLARANTGELFF; v_call: TRBV10-2; j_call: TRBJ2-2
cdr3_aa: CANHPGQSGHEQYF; v_call: TRBV19; j_call: TRBJ2-7
cdr3_aa: CASSPRTVGAYEQYF; v_call: TRBV9; j_call: TRBJ2-7
cdr3_aa: CASRGRDRAEDTQYF; v_call: TRBV6-6; j_call: TRBJ2-3
cdr3_aa: CASSLDRGYYEQYF; v_call: TRBV27; j_call: TRBJ2-7
cdr3_aa: CASSSLADQETQYF; v_call: TRBV6-5; j_call: TRBJ2-5
cdr3_aa: CASSGEQGLAGVEQYF; v_call: TRBV5-5; j_call: TRBJ2-7
cdr3_aa: CAWWRGYGYTF; v_call: TRBV30; j_call: TRBJ1-2
cdr3_aa: CASSPISGGGYNEQFF; v_call: TRBV7-9; j_call: TRBJ2-1
cdr3_aa: CASSEWRAGSNQPQHF; v_call: TRBV6-1; j_call: TRBJ1-5
cdr3_aa: CASSEEPRGYGNQPQHF; v_call: TRBV6-1; j_call: TRBJ1-5
cdr3_aa: CASSFSQEAFF; v_call: TRBV11-2; j_call: TRBJ1-1
cdr3_aa: CASSVGGVYNEQFF; v_call: TRBV9; j_call: TRBJ2-1
cdr3_aa: CSGSGRDDEQYF; v_call: TRBV29-1; j_call: TRBJ2-7
cdr3_aa: CASSPGGSNTGELFF; v_call: TRBV9; j_call: TRBJ2-2
cdr3_aa: CASSPKGAGYETQYF; v_call: TRBV7-2; j_call: TRBJ2-5
cdr3_aa: CASSQQGGQETQYF; v_call: TRBV5-6; j_call: TRBJ2-5